The 16 T cell receptor beta chains reported below all come from one sample, sequenced in a study of cytomegalovirus exposure and HLA in healthy donors. PCR was performed using 60 Vbeta and 13 Jbeta primers. Repertoires were generated with immunoSEQ multiplex PCR, while TCRdb's copy carries only in-frame clones and drops some. The table shows 90,000 to 150,000 clones, with 15% occurring only once. The source material was PBMCs. These receptors were obtained from a young woman in good health and CMV-seronegative.

In DNA form, the CDR3 reads TGTGCCAGCAGCTTAGGCGCGGGAGGGGGCACAGATACGCAGTATTTT. Protein: CASSLGAGGGTDTQYF. The gene calls are TRBV7-3 and TRBJ2-3, with 9 bases fitting TRBD2. Trimming removed 2 bases from V and 1 base from J; junction bases left unmatched: 4. CDR1 and CDR2 from the germline V gene are SGHTA and FQGTGA. This CDR3 region has 16 residues.

The chain uses TRBV5-6 and TRBJ2-1; 9 nucleotides match TRBD2. The CDR3 has 15 residues. CDR1 is SGHDT and CDR2 is YYEEEE in the germline V gene. Unmatched junction bases numbered 8, after V lost 4 bases and J lost 6 bases. CDR3 loop: CASSLTSGTFNEQFF. The CDR3 nucleotides are TGTGCCAGCAGCCTGACTAGCGGCACATTCAATGAGCAGTTCTTC.

This chain uses TRBV7-9 with TRBJ2-7, with D possibly matching TRBD2 (5 bases). Germline V CDR1 and CDR2: SEHNR, FQNEAQ (reference sequence). The CDR3 consists of 12 residues. V was trimmed by 3 bases and J by 6 bases, leaving 9 bases between them. CDR3 sequence (DNA): TGTGCCAGCAGCTTTACGGGGTTCGAGCAGTACTTC. It encodes CASSFTGFEQYF.

The V call is TRBV4-3, the J call TRBJ2-4; D may be TRBD2 (6 bases). Deletions cut 0 bases from V and 12 bases from J, with 12 bases between. CDR1 and CDR2 from the germline V gene are LGHNA and YSLEER. The CDR3 has 13 residues. The CDR3 is CASSQDPRGGQYF. CDR3 bases: TGCGCCAGCAGCCAAGATCCGAGGGGAGGTCAGTACTTC.

The rearrangement links TRBV15 to TRBJ2-7, with D perhaps TRBD1 (6 bases). Germline CDR1 reads LNHNV; CDR2 reads YYDKDF (reference sequence). The CDR3 covers 13 residues. Trimming took 4 bases from V and 3 from J, leaving 10 bases between them. CDR3 nucleotides: TGTGCCACCAGCATAGACAGGCACTACGAGCAGTACTTC. This sequence encodes CATSIDRHYEQYF.

The CDR3 DNA sequence: TGTGCCAGCAGCTTAAATTCAGGGAAGCCCCAGCATTTT. Encoded protein: CASSLNSGKPQHF. This chain connects TRBV7-6 to TRBJ1-5; perhaps TRBD1 as D (5 bases). This CDR3 spans 13 amino acids. With 2 bases removed from V and 8 bases from J, the gap between germline ends came to 10 bases. Germline-derived CDR1 and CDR2 are SGHVS and FNYEAQ.

J is TRBJ2-1 and V is TRBV7-9; D gene ambiguous. The CDR3 contains 16 residues. Germline V gives CDR1 SEHNR, CDR2 FQNEAQ (reference sequence). V lost 3 bases to trimming and J lost 0 bases, with 12 bases between them. CDR3 bases: TGTGCCAGCAGCTTTAATCGTATATCCTCCTACAATGAGCAGTTCTTC. Its translation is CASSFNRISSYNEQFF. The variable domain in full, completed from reference TRBV7-9 and TRBJ2-1, reads DTGVSQNPRHKITKRGQNVTFRCDPISEHNRLYWYRQTLGQGPEFLTYFQNEAQLEKSRLLSDRFSAERPKGSFSTLEIQRTEQGDSAMYLCASSFNRISSYNEQFFGPGTRLTVL.

This clone was counted a few times. The V gene is TRBV6-1, the J gene TRBJ2-7; the D gene is possibly TRBD2 (6 bases). CDR1 is MNHNS and CDR2 is SASEGT in the germline V gene. V lost 3 bases to trimming and J lost 4 bases, with 13 bases between them. The CDR3 consists of 14 residues. The CDR3 is CASSDRAGFYEQYF. The DNA for the CDR3 is TGTGCCAGCAGTGATCGGGCGGGGTTTTACGAGCAGTACTTC.

The chain links TRBV29-1 to TRBJ1-2; D unresolved. Trimming took off 0 bases at V and 0 bases at J, with 8 bases between the two ends. In germline, CDR1 is SQVTM, CDR2 ANQGSEA. CDR3 length: 14 residues. The CDR3 loop reads CSVEERSTNYGYTF. CDR3 nucleotides: TGCAGCGTTGAAGAACGCTCTACTAACTATGGCTACACCTTC.

V and J are TRBV6-9 and TRBJ2-7; 12 nucleotides match TRBD2. There are 16 residues in the CDR3. From germline, CDR1 is MNHGY and CDR2 SVAAGI. With 5 bases clipped from V and 0 bases from J, the junction kept 5 bases outside the gene matches. CDR3 protein: CASSPGTSGFSYEQYF. CDR3 nucleotides: TGTGCCAGCAGTCCCGGGACTAGCGGGTTCTCCTACGAGCAGTACTTC.

The chain has TRBV29-1 and TRBJ2-1; 7 bases are a match to TRBD2. Germline assignment: CDR1 SQVTM and CDR2 ANQGSEA. The V gene end was trimmed by 0 bases and the J gene end by 0 bases; junction bases not matched to a gene: 2. This CDR3 has 15 residues. CDR3: CSVEEAGSSYNEQFF. CDR3 nucleotides: TGCAGCGTTGAAGAAGCGGGGAGCTCCTACAATGAGCAGTTCTTC.

J is TRBJ2-7 and V is TRBV28; possibly TRBD2 for D (5 bases). Trimming pared 5 bases from V and 2 bases from J, leaving 19 bases between. Per the germline V gene, CDR1 is MDHEN and CDR2 is SYDVKM. The CDR3 length is 16 residues. The CDR3 DNA is TGTGCCAGCAGTATACCCAATGGGGTAGCGACCTACGAGCAGTACTTC. Residues: CASSIPNGVATYEQYF.

CDR3 amino acids: CASITGQRGRAFF. CDR3 coding DNA: TGTGCCAGCATCACAGGCCAGAGGGGGAGAGCTTTCTTT. The V gene is TRBV6-6, the J gene TRBJ1-1; weak D call: TRBD1 (6 bases). CDR3 size: 13 residues. CDR1 is MNHNY, CDR2 SVGAGI, per germline (reference sequence). The V gene lost 7 bases and the J gene lost 10 bases, with 19 bases spanning the gap.

This sequence joins TRBV2 and TRBJ1-4, with 11 bases fitting TRBD1. The CDR3 is made up of 16 amino acids. Looked up from germline, CDR1 is SNHLY and CDR2 is FYNNEI. Trimming cost V 2 bases and J 5 bases; bases outside gene matches: 4. The CDR3 DNA reads as TGTGCCAGCAGTGAACGGACAGGGGGCGCAAATGAAAAACTGTTTTTT. As protein: CASSERTGGANEKLFF.

This clone has a handful of counts. The chain has TRBV29-1 and TRBJ2-1; TRBD1 aligns across 8 bases. The CDR3 totals 15 residues. V lost 4 bases and J lost 4; bases outside the gene matches: 9. CDR1 and CDR2 (germline): SQVTM, ANQGSEA. CDR3 region: CSVGRNRGEYNEQFF. The CDR3 DNA follows: TGCAGCGTTGGACGCAACAGGGGGGAGTACAATGAGCAGTTCTTC.

The chain is built from TRBV9 and TRBJ2-2; 8 bases align to TRBD1. Trimming cost V 8 bases and J 5 bases; bases outside gene matches: 8. The CDR3 totals 14 residues. In germline, CDR1 is SGDLS, CDR2 YYNGEE. This CDR3 reads CASSRTGWTGELFF. The CDR3, as DNA: TGTGCCAGTTCAAGGACAGGGTGGACCGGGGAGCTGTTTTTT.